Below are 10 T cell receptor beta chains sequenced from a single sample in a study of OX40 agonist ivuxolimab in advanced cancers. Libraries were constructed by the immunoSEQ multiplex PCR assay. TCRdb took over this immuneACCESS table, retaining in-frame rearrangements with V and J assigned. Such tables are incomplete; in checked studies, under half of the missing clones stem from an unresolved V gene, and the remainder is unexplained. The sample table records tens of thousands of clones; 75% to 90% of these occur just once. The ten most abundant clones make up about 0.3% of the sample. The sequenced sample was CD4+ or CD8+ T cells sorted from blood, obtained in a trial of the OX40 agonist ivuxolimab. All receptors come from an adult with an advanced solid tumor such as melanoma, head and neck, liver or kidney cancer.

The CDR3 protein is CASSFGQARDYGYTF. The CDR3 DNA reads TGTGCCAGCAGCTTCGGACAGGCCAGGGACTATGGCTACACCTTC. The J gene is TRBJ1-2, the V gene TRBV7-2, with 7 bases that match TRBD1. V lost 3 bases, J lost 3 bases, and 7 bases stayed unmatched. The germline V gene has CDR1 SGHTA and CDR2 FQGNSA. The CDR3 contains 15 residues.

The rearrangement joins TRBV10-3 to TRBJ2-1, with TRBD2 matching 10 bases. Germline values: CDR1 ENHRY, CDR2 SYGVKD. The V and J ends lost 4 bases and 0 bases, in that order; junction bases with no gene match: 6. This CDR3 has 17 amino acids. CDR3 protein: CAISASGGSSSYNEQFF. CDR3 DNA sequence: TGTGCCATCAGTGCTAGCGGGGGTTCGAGCTCCTACAATGAGCAGTTCTTC.

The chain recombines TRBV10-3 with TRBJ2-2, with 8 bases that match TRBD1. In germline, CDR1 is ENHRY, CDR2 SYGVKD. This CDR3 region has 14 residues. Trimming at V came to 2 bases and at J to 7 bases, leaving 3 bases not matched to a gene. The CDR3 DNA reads TGTGCCATCAGTGAGCGGACAGGGATCGGGGAGCTGTTTTTT. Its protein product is CAISERTGIGELFF.

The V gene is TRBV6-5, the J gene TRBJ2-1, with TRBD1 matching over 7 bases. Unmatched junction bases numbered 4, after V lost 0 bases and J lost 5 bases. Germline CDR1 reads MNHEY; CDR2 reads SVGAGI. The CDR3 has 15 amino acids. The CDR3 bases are TGTGCCAGCAGTTACTCCCGGGACAGAAACAATGAGCAGTTCTTC. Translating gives CASSYSRDRNNEQFF.

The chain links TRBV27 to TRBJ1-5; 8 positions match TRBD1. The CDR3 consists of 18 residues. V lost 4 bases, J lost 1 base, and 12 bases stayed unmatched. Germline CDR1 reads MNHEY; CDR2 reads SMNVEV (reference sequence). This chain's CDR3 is CASSSTTYRGGSNQPQHF. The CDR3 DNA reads TGTGCCAGCAGTTCAACGACGTACAGGGGGGGCAGCAATCAGCCCCAGCATTTT.

CDR3 region: CASRSGGGSNEAFF. CDR3 in DNA: TGTGCCAGCAGATCAGGCGGGGGCAGCAATGAAGCTTTCTTT. The V call is TRBV6-1, the J call TRBJ1-1; D perhaps matches TRBD1 (6 bases). The V end lost 6 bases, the J end lost 7 bases, and 18 bases lay between the germline ends. There are 14 residues in the CDR3. Germline V gene data show CDR1 as MNHNS and CDR2 as SASEGT.

CDR3 nucleotide sequence: TGTGCTAGTGGTTTGGGCGCGGGAGGGTCGCAGTATTTT. Its translation is CASGLGAGGSQYF. The V gene is TRBV12-5, the J gene TRBJ2-3; TRBD2 agrees at 9 bases. Germline V gives CDR1 LGHNT, CDR2 FRNRAP. V lost 1 base to trimming and J lost 10 bases; unmatched junction nucleotides: 3. The CDR3 sequence is 13 residues long.

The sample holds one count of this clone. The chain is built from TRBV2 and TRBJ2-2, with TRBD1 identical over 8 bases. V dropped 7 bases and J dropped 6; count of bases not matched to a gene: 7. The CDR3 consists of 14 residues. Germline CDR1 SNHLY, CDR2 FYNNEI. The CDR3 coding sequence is TGTGCCAGCACTATTGAACAGGGGGCCGGGGAGCTGTTTTTT. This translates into CASTIEQGAGELFF.

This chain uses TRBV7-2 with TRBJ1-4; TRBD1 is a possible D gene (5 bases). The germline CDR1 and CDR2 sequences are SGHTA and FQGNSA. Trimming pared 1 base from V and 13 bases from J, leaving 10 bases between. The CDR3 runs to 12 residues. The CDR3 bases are TGTGCCAGCAGCTTAGATTGGGGGGGACTGTTTTTT. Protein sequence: CASSLDWGGLFF.

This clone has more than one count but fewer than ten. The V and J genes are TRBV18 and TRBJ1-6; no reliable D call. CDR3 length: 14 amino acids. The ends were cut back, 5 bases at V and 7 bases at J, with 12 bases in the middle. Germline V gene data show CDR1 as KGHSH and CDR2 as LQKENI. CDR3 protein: CASSGGRENSPLHF. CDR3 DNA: TGTGCCAGCTCAGGTGGACGGGAGAATTCACCCCTCCACTTT.